The entry below gives a single T cell receptor (beta chain) sequence along with its context. Trimming removed 2 bases from V and 5 bases from J, with 15 bases in between. CDR3 size: 15 residues. Per germline, CDR1 MNHNS and CDR2 SASEGT. Clones were read by immunoSEQ multiplex PCR, and TCRdb kept only the in-frame ones, dropping some. This sample has 46,000 or so clones, with 83% found just once. The source of the sample is a study of Ad26.COV2.S vaccination and SARS-CoV-2 variants. The genes are TRBV6-1 and TRBJ1-2, with TRBD1 as a possible D gene (5 bases). This sample comprised peripheral blood, obtained after recovery from COVID-19. The TCR sequence derives from a human donor who had recovered from COVID-19. Written as DNA, the CDR3 is TGTGCCAGCAGTGAAAATCGAGGGGATACTTATGGCTACACCTTC. Encoded protein: CASSENRGDTYGYTF.